This T cell receptor beta chain derives from a study of blood T cell repertoires in COVID-19. At the level of the study: The study drew acute and convalescent COVID-19 samples from the United States, Italy and Spain. Nucleic acid was either cDNA or gDNA, and it came from T cells, B-cell-depleted T cells, or PBMCs.

Per the authors' pipeline: Nucleated cell number was recorded as an estimate derived from reference gene primer amplification. Assay: immunoSEQ multiplex PCR; the TCRdb copy retains only in-frame clones and omits some. V and J calls and clone size come straight from that table; D and trimming were deduced from the DNA. The data hold 150,000 to 200,000 clones, with around 82% observed a single time. Per the germline V gene, CDR1 is SGDLS and CDR2 is YYNGEE. The CDR3 consists of 15 residues. V was clipped by 0 bases and J by 8 bases; unmatched bases: 5. The origin of this receptor is a woman of 80 years or more with acute or convalescent COVID-19. Sequenced input: peripheral blood. J is TRBJ1-6 and V is TRBV9; 7 bases are shared with TRBD1. CDR3: CASSVEGAGDSPLHF. As DNA, the CDR3 is TGTGCCAGCAGCGTAGAGGGGGCCGGAGATTCACCCCTCCACTTT. Using reference TRBV9 and TRBJ1-6 for the parts outside the CDR3, the full variable domain is DSGVTQTPKHLITATGQRVTLRCSPRSGDLSVYWYQQSLDQGLQFLIQYYNGEERAKGNILERFSAQQFPDLHSELNLSSLELGDSALYFCASSVEGAGDSPLHFGNGTRLTVT.